This T cell receptor (beta chain) was sequenced in a study of shared clonotypes between healthy human individuals. Background on the study: Three plates each covered CD4 naive and memory; CD8 naive two, CD8 memory one. The study, taken as a whole, reports: Non-shared clonotypes displayed generation probabilities falling below those of clonotypes present in all four donors.

CDR3 length equals 15 residues. Germline CDR1 is MNHEY and CDR2 is SVGAGI. The V and J ends lost 6 bases and 9 bases respectively, with 18 bases between them. Splitting of each subset's genomic DNA was done evenly across several immunoSEQ plates. Sequenced by immunoSEQ multiplex PCR; TCRdb stores in-frame clones only, minus some. Of millions of clones in the sample, around nine tenths were seen once. Regarding this clone: Its antigen is undetermined.

The chain is built from TRBV6-5 and TRBJ1-6; no firm D call. The specimen was naive CD4+ T cells sorted from blood. As to subset: CD45RA+ positively selected. The sequence was obtained from a man in his late teens or twenties in good health. DNA for the CDR3: TGTGCCAGCAGGCCCCTCAAGTTGGATGGTTCACCCCTCCACTTT. Translating gives CASRPLKLDGSPLHF.